Listed below are T cell receptor beta chains from one sample, sequenced in a study of Graves' ophthalmopathy and Graves' hyperthyroidism. TCRdb fed the multiplex PCR reads into MiXCR, producing one record per CDR3 protein. Found here are over a million distinct CDR3 sequences, about 40% of them singletons; the top ten hold roughly 10%. Sequenced: peripheral blood or thyroid tissue (not recorded which). The receptor set was obtained from an adult man with Graves' hyperthyroidism. The CDR3 runs from the conserved cysteine through the conserved F or W. D genes are given only for firm matches. Clone size is not always given. Where it is, it says once, few, many or a class for expanded clones.

>TRBJ2-7|NA|TRBV11-2|TRBD1
TGTGCCAGCAGCTTTCCTACAGGGGCCGGCCAGTACTTC
CASSFPTGAGQYF
>TRBJ1-2|NA|TRBV6-2/TRBV6-3|NA
TGTGCCAGCAGTTACACCGGACAGAGCTACTATGGCTACACCTTC
CASSYTGQSYYGYTF
>TRBJ2-5|many|TRBV6-5|NA
TGTGCCACAACCGGGGAGACCCAGTACTTC
CATTGETQYF
>TRBJ1-2|NA|TRBV4-3|NA
TGCGCCAGCAGCCCGGAGTGGGACGTCGATGGCTACACCTTC
CASSPEWDVDGYTF
>TRBJ2-7|many|TRBV5-5|TRBD2
TGTGCCAGCAGCTTAGCGGGACGGTCCTACGAGCAGTACTTC
CASSLAGRSYEQYF
>TRBJ1-5|few|TRBV5-1|NA
TGCGCCAGCAGCTCCGGACACACCGATCAGCCCCAGCATTTT
CASSSGHTDQPQHF
>TRBJ1-3|many|TRBV2|NA
TGTGCCAGCAGCCGTTCGGACGGCCGCTCTGGAAACACCATATATTTT
CASSRSDGRSGNTIYF
>TRBJ2-5|few|TRBV7-9|NA
TGTGCCAGCTTCGGAGAGACCCAGTACTTC
CASFGETQYF
>TRBJ1-5|many|TRBV6-4|NA
TGTGCCAGCAGCGAGCAACCGGGGGGCAACAATCAGCCCCAGCATTTT
CASSEQPGGNNQPQHF
>TRBJ1-1|NA|TRBV5-1|TRBD1
TGCGCCAGCAGCCGAAACGGACAGGCAAACACTGAAGCTTTCTTT
CASSRNGQANTEAFF
>TRBJ1-2|once|TRBV11-2|NA
TGTGCCAGCAGTGTGGCTACCGACTATGGCTACACCTTC
CASSVATDYGYTF
>TRBJ2-7|many|TRBV20-1|TRBD2
TGCAGTGCTAGAGCCGCGGGACTAGCAGACTACGAGCAGTACTTC
CSARAAGLADYEQYF
>TRBJ2-7|few|TRBV5-6|TRBD1
TGTGCCAGCAGCTTGAGAGGGACAGAGAACTACGAGCAGTACTTC
CASSLRGTENYEQYF
>TRBJ2-7|few|TRBV2|NA
TGTGCCAGCAGTTACTCCGGGACAACCAACTACGAGCAGTACTTC
CASSYSGTTNYEQYF
>TRBJ1-1|few|TRBV10-3|NA
TGTGCCATCAGTGAGTCTAGGGTTTTGTCCTGGGGCACTGAAGCTTTCTTT
CAISESRVLSWGTEAFF
>TRBJ2-7|few|TRBV27|NA
TGTGCCAGCGGCACCGGACAGACCTACGAGCAGTACTTC
CASGTGQTYEQYF
>TRBJ1-1|NA|TRBV7-2|NA
TGTGCCAGCAGTCACGGGGGGGGGAACACTGAAACTTTCTTT
CASSHGGGNTETFF
>TRBJ1-1|once|TRBV25-1|NA
TGTGCCAGCAGCGGGTCCGGGGGCGCGACATTTACTGAAGCTTTCTTT
CASSGSGGATFTEAFF
>TRBJ1-1|few|TRBV13|NA
TGCGCCAGCAGAGGTGCGGGGTCGAACACTGAAGCTTTCTTT
CASRGAGSNTEAFF
>TRBJ2-5|once|TRBV20-1|NA
TGCAGTGGCCAACTAGGGGGGGAGACCCAGTACTTC
CSGQLGGETQYF
>TRBJ2-7|NA|TRBV20-1|TRBD1
TGCAGTGTGGGACAGCTCTCCGCGATAGGCTACGAGCAGTACTTC
CSVGQLSAIGYEQYF
>TRBJ1-5|NA|TRBV19|NA
TGTGCCAGCAGAGGAAGTGACGGCTTGGGCAATCAGCCCCAGCATTTT
CASRGSDGLGNQPQHF
>TRBJ2-7|NA|TRBV20-1|TRBD1
TGCAGTGCTAGAGCCCCCCCCCGACAGGGGTTCTCCTACGAGCAGTACTTC
CSARAPPRQGFSYEQYF